These 14 T cell receptor beta chains were all obtained from the same sample, sequenced in a study of post-analysis software for immune sequencing data. General study results and limits: Patients carried roughly five TRBV segments more frequently than controls did, and TRBV5-6, TRBV5-1 and TRBV20-1 were among them.

The antigens for these receptors are not known. Included in the TCR beta cDNA libraries were unique molecular identifiers. TCRdb re-called the PCR reads with MiXCR, one entry per CDR3 protein. Seen here are roughly 650,000 distinct CDR3 sequences, approximately 59% observed once, and the top ten hold roughly 12%. The sequenced sample was blood. The receptors stem from a girl aged 2 to 9 with multiple sclerosis.

The rearrangement uses TRBV6-6 and TRBJ2-1; D not certain. This CDR3 has 11 amino acids. Germline V CDR1 and CDR2: MNHNY, SVGAGI (reference sequence). Trimming left V 2 bases short and J 13 bases short, with 9 bases between. The CDR3 loop reads CASSYAETQFF. The CDR3 DNA sequence: TGTGCCAGCAGTTACGCCGAGACCCAGTTCTTC.

The chain couples TRBV29-1 to TRBJ2-1; 8 bases map to TRBD1. The CDR3 totals 14 residues. Germline V gene lookup returns CDR1 SQVTM and CDR2 ANQGSEA. V was pared by 6 bases and J by 4 bases, with 8 bases of the junction left unmatched. The CDR3 sequence is CSVMDRENYNEQFF. The CDR3 DNA follows: TGCAGCGTCATGGACAGGGAGAATTACAATGAGCAGTTCTTC.

This rearrangement joins TRBV5-1 to TRBJ2-7; no clear D. Per germline, CDR1 SGHRS and CDR2 YFSETQ. Trimming removed 0 bases from V and 2 bases from J, with 15 bases in between. The CDR3 has 16 amino acids. CDR3 coding DNA: TGCGCCAGCAGCTTGGCAGGTGCTGATGGGACCTACGAGCAGTACTTC. The encoded protein is CASSLAGADGTYEQYF.

The gene calls are TRBV20-1 and TRBJ2-1, with D unresolved. The CDR3 runs 13 residues. Germline V gene lookup returns CDR1 DFQATT and CDR2 SNEGSKA (reference sequence). Trimming stripped 1 base from V and 4 bases from J, with 8 bases between. The CDR3 loop is CSARGARYNEQFF. The DNA of the CDR3 is TGCAGTGCTAGAGGGGCCAGGTACAATGAGCAGTTCTTC.

The V and J genes are TRBV7-8 and TRBJ2-2; a possible D gene is TRBD1 (6 bases). Deletions cut 4 bases from V and 0 bases from J, with 12 bases between. CDR1 and CDR2 from the germline V gene are SGHVS and FQNEAQ. CDR3 size: 16 residues. CDR3 nucleotides: TGTGCCAGCAGCTCTCACAGGGTGTCGAACACCGGGGAGCTGTTTTTT. Encoded protein: CASSSHRVSNTGELFF.

The chain is built from TRBV11-1 and TRBJ1-1; 8 bases agree with TRBD1. The ends lost 0 bases at V and 4 bases at J; junction bases unmatched: 7. The CDR3 has 16 amino acids. Per germline, CDR1 SGHAT and CDR2 FQDESV (reference sequence). The chain's CDR3 is CASSLAGQGSATEAFF. The CDR3, as DNA: TGTGCCAGCAGCTTAGCTGGACAGGGATCCGCCACTGAAGCTTTCTTT.

This clonotype has just a few counts. This chain connects TRBV5-1 to TRBJ2-5, with D maybe TRBD1 (5 bases). Germline V gene data show CDR1 as SGHRS and CDR2 as YFSETQ. CDR3 length: 16 amino acids. V was clipped by 3 bases and J by 0 bases, with 15 bases between them. The CDR3 sequence: CASSWGPGRYQETQYF. The CDR3 coding sequence is TGCGCCAGCAGCTGGGGCCCAGGAAGGTACCAAGAGACCCAGTACTTC.

As DNA, the CDR3 is TGCAGTGCGTTAGGAGGGACCGTCTGGAATGGCTACACCTTC. Protein product: CSALGGTVWNGYTF. The chain is built from TRBV20-1 and TRBJ1-2; D possibly corresponds to TRBD1 (5 bases). CDR1 and CDR2 (germline): DFQATT, SNEGSKA (reference sequence). The CDR3 is made up of 14 amino acids. Trimming removed 6 bases at V and 6 bases at J, with 20 bases between.

This chain connects TRBV29-1 to TRBJ2-4; D may be TRBD1 or TRBD2 (5 bases each). Germline CDR1 SQVTM, CDR2 ANQGSEA. V lost 4 bases to trimming and J lost 8 bases, with 15 bases between them. This CDR3 spans 13 amino acids. CDR3 protein: CSVGPGLGDIQYF. The CDR3 DNA is TGCAGCGTTGGACCCGGGCTGGGGGACATTCAGTACTTC.

The V and J genes are TRBV20-1 and TRBJ2-3, with TRBD1 matching over 8 bases. J gave up 5 bases and V 3 bases, and 7 bases lay outside the gene matches. In germline, CDR1 is DFQATT, CDR2 SNEGSKA (reference sequence). The CDR3 sequence is 14 residues long. CDR3 loop: CSARDQGAGDTQYF. The CDR3, as DNA: TGCAGTGCTAGGGATCAGGGGGCTGGAGATACGCAGTATTTT.

The chain joins TRBV7-9 to TRBJ2-1; 15 positions match TRBD2. The germline V gene encodes CDR1 SEHNR and CDR2 FQNEAQ (reference sequence). This CDR3 spans 16 amino acids. Germline trimming cut 5 bases from V and 5 bases from J; bases unmatched to any gene: 4. The CDR3 is CASSPWTSGGDNEQFF. CDR3 DNA sequence: TGTGCCAGCAGCCCTTGGACTAGCGGGGGGGACAATGAGCAGTTCTTC. Combining the CDR3 with reference TRBV7-9 and TRBJ2-1 gives the whole variable domain DTGVSQNPRHKITKRGQNVTFRCDPISEHNRLYWYRQTLGQGPEFLTYFQNEAQLEKSRLLSDRFSAERPKGSFSTLEIQRTEQGDSAMYLCASSPWTSGGDNEQFFGPGTRLTVL.

The rearrangement uses TRBV5-1 and TRBJ2-2; possibly TRBD2 for D (5 bases). The CDR3 is 13 amino acids. Trimming cost V 5 bases and J 1 base, with 6 bases left between them. CDR1 SGHRS and CDR2 YFSETQ come from the germline V gene. The CDR3 DNA reads as TGCGCCAGCAGTGAGGGGAACACCGGGGAGCTGTTTTTT. Its protein is CASSEGNTGELFF.

V and J are TRBV5-1 and TRBJ2-3; 8 bases line up with TRBD2. Germline V gene sequence: CDR1 SGHRS, CDR2 YFSETQ. V gave up 1 base and J gave up 5 bases; unmatched junction bases: 3. The CDR3 extends over 14 amino acids. The CDR3: CASSLWLAGDTQYF. The DNA for the CDR3 is TGCGCCAGCAGCTTGTGGCTAGCGGGAGATACGCAGTATTTT. Full variable domain (missing parts from reference TRBV5-1 and TRBJ2-3): KAGVTQTPRYLIKTRGQQVTLSCSPISGHRSVSWYQQTPGQGLQFLFEYFSETQRNKGNFPGRFSGRQFSNSRSEMNVSTLELGDSALYLCASSLWLAGDTQYFGPGTRLTVL.

This clonotype has a count of ten or more. V usage is TRBV12-3 or TRBV12-4 and J usage is TRBJ2-3; maybe TRBD1 (7 bases). V was shortened by 2 bases and J by 4 bases, with 13 bases between the two germline ends. This CDR3 spans 15 amino acids. CDR3: CASSLQGGLPDTQYF. The CDR3 DNA reads as TGTGCCAGCAGTTTACAGGGGGGACTGCCAGATACGCAGTATTTT.